Listed below are T cell receptor beta chains from one sample, sequenced in a study of blood T cells in healthy people across ages. TCRdb analysed the 5' RACE reads with MiXCR anew, one entry per CDR3 protein. The sample has around 870,000 distinct CDR3 sequences, 29% seen once; the top ten hold roughly 17%. Sequencing used blood. All receptors come from a woman older than 75 in good health. The CDR3 runs from the conserved cysteine through the conserved F or W. D genes are given only for firm matches. A row's size may be missing; if present it is once, few, many or a size class.

j_gene: TRBJ1-2; d_gene: .; abundance: .; v_gene: TRBV18; len: 17; CDR3nt: TGTGCCAGCTCACCACCGTTGGGGGACTCTAGTAACTATGGCTACACCTTC; CDR3aa: CASSPPLGDSSNYGYTF
j_gene: TRBJ1-2; d_gene: .; abundance: .; v_gene: TRBV2; len: 15; CDR3nt: TGTGCCAGCAGTGAAAGACAAGTCGGATTCTTTGGCTACACCTTC; CDR3aa: CASSERQVGFFGYTF
j_gene: TRBJ2-7; d_gene: .; abundance: many; v_gene: TRBV7-9; len: 13; CDR3nt: TGTGCCAGCAGCTTGCCGGGGTCCTACGAGCAGTACTTC; CDR3aa: CASSLPGSYEQYF
j_gene: TRBJ2-1; d_gene: TRBD1; abundance: few; v_gene: TRBV6-6; len: 15; CDR3nt: TGTGCCAGCAGTAAAATGACAGGGTGGGCGGAGACCCAGTTCTTC; CDR3aa: CASSKMTGWAETQFF
j_gene: TRBJ2-1; d_gene: TRBD2; abundance: many; v_gene: TRBV7-9; len: 18; CDR3nt: TGTGCCAGCAGCCTGCAGCTAGCGGGGGGGCCTCTGAACAATGAGCAGTTCTTC; CDR3aa: CASSLQLAGGPLNNEQFF
j_gene: TRBJ2-2; d_gene: .; abundance: .; v_gene: TRBV7-2; len: 15; CDR3nt: TGTGCCAGCAGCTTAACGGGACCGGGGACCGGGGAGCTGTTTTTT; CDR3aa: CASSLTGPGTGELFF
j_gene: TRBJ2-6; d_gene: .; abundance: .; v_gene: TRBV19; len: 18; CDR3nt: TGTGCCACCGGACGAGGGCGGTTAAGCTCTTCTGGGGCCAACGTCCTGACTTTC; CDR3aa: CATGRGRLSSSGANVLTF
j_gene: TRBJ1-5; d_gene: .; abundance: .; v_gene: TRBV6-2/TRBV6-3; len: 14; CDR3nt: TGTGCCGGCAGTTATGGAGGGGCCAATCAGCCCCAGCATTTT; CDR3aa: CAGSYGGANQPQHF
j_gene: TRBJ1-1; d_gene: .; abundance: many; v_gene: TRBV7-2; len: 15; CDR3nt: TGTGCCAGCAGCCCTCAAACAGCTATGAACACTGAAGCTTTCTTT; CDR3aa: CASSPQTAMNTEAFF
j_gene: TRBJ1-1; d_gene: .; abundance: .; v_gene: TRBV4-1; len: 15; CDR3nt: TGCGCCAGCAGCCAGCAGGGACGGTTGAACACTGAAGCTTTCTTT; CDR3aa: CASSQQGRLNTEAFF
j_gene: TRBJ2-5; d_gene: .; abundance: many; v_gene: TRBV7-2; len: 15; CDR3nt: TGTGCCAGCGCCGTTACCCCAGGGGAATGGGAGACCCAGTACTTC; CDR3aa: CASAVTPGEWETQYF
j_gene: TRBJ2-1; d_gene: .; abundance: few; v_gene: TRBV14; len: 13; CDR3nt: TGTGCCAGCAGCCAAGACAGGCTTCATGAGCAGTTCTTC; CDR3aa: CASSQDRLHEQFF
j_gene: TRBJ2-7; d_gene: TRBD2; abundance: few; v_gene: TRBV6-2/TRBV6-3; len: 17; CDR3nt: TGTGCCAGCAGTGGAAGGACTAGCGGTTCGTGGGAGTACGAGCAGTACTTC; CDR3aa: CASSGRTSGSWEYEQYF
j_gene: TRBJ2-5; d_gene: .; abundance: many; v_gene: TRBV12-3/TRBV12-4; len: 14; CDR3nt: TGTGCCAGCAGTACAACAGGGCCTCGGGAGACCCAGTACTTC; CDR3aa: CASSTTGPRETQYF
j_gene: TRBJ1-1; d_gene: .; abundance: .; v_gene: TRBV11-2; len: 13; CDR3nt: TGTGCCAGCAGCCGGGGGCACGACACTGAAGCTTTCTTT; CDR3aa: CASSRGHDTEAFF
j_gene: TRBJ2-3; d_gene: TRBD2; abundance: many; v_gene: TRBV6-5; len: 13; CDR3nt: TGTGCCAGCAGTTCGCTAGCGGGGGGGGACCAGTATTTT; CDR3aa: CASSSLAGGDQYF
j_gene: TRBJ2-5; d_gene: .; abundance: many; v_gene: TRBV20-1; len: 13; CDR3nt: TGCAGTGCTATTCGCGGGTACTTGGAGACCCAGTACTTC; CDR3aa: CSAIRGYLETQYF
j_gene: TRBJ1-1; d_gene: TRBD1; abundance: .; v_gene: TRBV6-6; len: 15; CDR3nt: TGTGCCAGCAGTGACAGGGAAAGAGGTTACACTGAAGCTTTCTTT; CDR3aa: CASSDRERGYTEAFF
j_gene: TRBJ1-4; d_gene: TRBD1; abundance: .; v_gene: TRBV7-2; len: 14; CDR3nt: TGTGCCAGCACCCTACAGGGGGGGGATGAAAAACTGTTTTTT; CDR3aa: CASTLQGGDEKLFF
j_gene: TRBJ1-1; d_gene: .; abundance: .; v_gene: TRBV9; len: 13; CDR3nt: TGTGCCAGCAGCTCCCGATCGAACACTGAAGCTTTCTTT; CDR3aa: CASSSRSNTEAFF
j_gene: TRBJ2-6; d_gene: .; abundance: many; v_gene: TRBV7-9; len: 15; CDR3nt: TGTGCCAGCAGCTGGTACTCGACTGGGGCCAACGTCCTGACTTTC; CDR3aa: CASSWYSTGANVLTF
j_gene: TRBJ2-7; d_gene: .; abundance: many; v_gene: TRBV21-1; len: 19; CDR3nt: TGTGCCAGCAGCAAAGTAGGACAGGGGCCCGAAATAAGCTCCTACGAGCAGTACTTC; CDR3aa: CASSKVGQGPEISSYEQYF
j_gene: TRBJ1-4; d_gene: .; abundance: .; v_gene: TRBV5-5; len: 15; CDR3nt: TGTGCCAGCAGCTTGGATGGTCAAACTTATGAAAAACTGTTTTTT; CDR3aa: CASSLDGQTYEKLFF
j_gene: TRBJ2-1; d_gene: TRBD2; abundance: many; v_gene: TRBV6-6; len: 17; CDR3nt: TGTGCCAGCACTCCCGGGACTAGCGGGGGGGCCTTGAATGAGCAGTTCTTC; CDR3aa: CASTPGTSGGALNEQFF
j_gene: TRBJ2-7; d_gene: TRBD1; abundance: many; v_gene: TRBV5-1; len: 14; CDR3nt: TGCGCCAGCAGCTTGGACAGGGGAACCTACGAGCAGTACTTC; CDR3aa: CASSLDRGTYEQYF
j_gene: TRBJ2-5; d_gene: .; abundance: many; v_gene: TRBV12-3/TRBV12-4; len: 15; CDR3nt: TGTGCCAGCAGTTTACCACAATTTCCCCTGGAGACCCAGTACTTC; CDR3aa: CASSLPQFPLETQYF
j_gene: TRBJ2-3; d_gene: TRBD2; abundance: many; v_gene: TRBV7-2; len: 17; CDR3nt: TGTGCCAGCAGCTTAGATGGGACTAGCGGGGGGCAGGATACGCAGTATTTT; CDR3aa: CASSLDGTSGGQDTQYF
j_gene: TRBJ2-3; d_gene: .; abundance: many; v_gene: TRBV20-1; len: 13; CDR3nt: TGCAGTGCTAGGGGGGCTAGCCCAGATACGCAGTATTTT; CDR3aa: CSARGASPDTQYF
j_gene: TRBJ2-7; d_gene: TRBD1; abundance: many; v_gene: TRBV29-1; len: 11; CDR3nt: TGCAGCGTCCTGGACAGGAACGAGCAGTACTTC; CDR3aa: CSVLDRNEQYF
j_gene: TRBJ2-3; d_gene: .; abundance: many; v_gene: TRBV5-5; len: 14; CDR3nt: TGTGCCAGCAGCTTGGGGGCCCCCGGGGATACGCAGTATTTT; CDR3aa: CASSLGAPGDTQYF
j_gene: TRBJ1-5; d_gene: .; abundance: few; v_gene: TRBV6-6; len: 17; CDR3nt: TGTGCCAGCAGTTCCTGGACCCTCGGGCGGGGCAATCAGCCCCAGCATTTT; CDR3aa: CASSSWTLGRGNQPQHF
j_gene: TRBJ2-7; d_gene: .; abundance: many; v_gene: TRBV12-3/TRBV12-4; len: 13; CDR3nt: TGTGCCAGCAGCGTCCTGACCCGTTACGAGCAGTACTTC; CDR3aa: CASSVLTRYEQYF
j_gene: TRBJ1-1; d_gene: TRBD1; abundance: .; v_gene: TRBV25-1; len: 15; CDR3nt: TGTGCCAGCAGTGACTCCGGGACAGGATACACTGAAGCTTTCTTT; CDR3aa: CASSDSGTGYTEAFF
j_gene: TRBJ2-7; d_gene: .; abundance: many; v_gene: TRBV18; len: 14; CDR3nt: TGCGCCAGCAGCCAAGGGCAGGGACCTTACGAGCAGTACTTC; CDR3aa: CASSQGQGPYEQYF
j_gene: TRBJ2-7; d_gene: TRBD1; abundance: many; v_gene: TRBV7-8; len: 18; CDR3nt: TGTGCCAGCAGCTTATTCTATCGGCCCAAGACAGGGCCTAACGAGCAGTACTTC; CDR3aa: CASSLFYRPKTGPNEQYF
j_gene: TRBJ2-3; d_gene: .; abundance: few; v_gene: TRBV14; len: 14; CDR3nt: TGTGCCAGCAGCCAAGGCTGGGACAAAAAAACGCAGTATTTT; CDR3aa: CASSQGWDKKTQYF
j_gene: TRBJ2-4; d_gene: TRBD2; abundance: few; v_gene: TRBV6-2/TRBV6-3; len: 16; CDR3nt: TGTGCCAGCAGATCAACCCTAGCGGGGGGGTGGAATGAGCAGTACTTC; CDR3aa: CASRSTLAGGWNEQYF
j_gene: TRBJ2-3; d_gene: .; abundance: many; v_gene: TRBV12-3/TRBV12-4; len: 13; CDR3nt: TGTGCCAGCAACTGGGGGTTAAGTGATACGCAGTATTTT; CDR3aa: CASNWGLSDTQYF
j_gene: TRBJ1-2; d_gene: .; abundance: many; v_gene: TRBV27; len: 15; CDR3nt: TGTGCCAGCAGTTTTGGAGCAAGGTTTAACTATGGCTACACCTTC; CDR3aa: CASSFGARFNYGYTF
j_gene: TRBJ2-1; d_gene: .; abundance: .; v_gene: TRBV5-1; len: 18; CDR3nt: TGCGCCGGCAGCTTCATAAGGGACGGGGGGCGTTTTCCCAATGAGCAGTTCTTC; CDR3aa: CAGSFIRDGGRFPNEQFF
j_gene: TRBJ1-5; d_gene: .; abundance: many; v_gene: TRBV6-6; len: 17; CDR3nt: TGTGCCAGCAGTTACGAGGTGGGAGGGGCCCTTACTCAGCCCCAGCATTTT; CDR3aa: CASSYEVGGALTQPQHF
j_gene: TRBJ2-5; d_gene: .; abundance: many; v_gene: TRBV5-5; len: 15; CDR3nt: TGTGCCAGCAGCTTGGGTATCGTAGACCAAGAGACCCAGTACTTC; CDR3aa: CASSLGIVDQETQYF
j_gene: TRBJ2-7; d_gene: .; abundance: many; v_gene: TRBV20-1; len: 15; CDR3nt: TGCAGTGCTATCCCGTTGGCGTGGGCCTCCTACGAGCAGTACTTC; CDR3aa: CSAIPLAWASYEQYF
j_gene: TRBJ2-7; d_gene: .; abundance: many; v_gene: TRBV3-1; len: 13; CDR3nt: TGTGCCAGCAGCCAAATACGTAGCTACGAGCAGTACTTC; CDR3aa: CASSQIRSYEQYF
j_gene: TRBJ2-3; d_gene: TRBD1; abundance: .; v_gene: TRBV19; len: 17; CDR3nt: TGTGCCAGTAGTATGCGGACAGGAACTTGGGGCACAGATACGCAGTATTTT; CDR3aa: CASSMRTGTWGTDTQYF
j_gene: TRBJ1-1; d_gene: .; abundance: .; v_gene: TRBV10-1; len: 12; CDR3nt: TGCGCCAGCAGTCCGAGCGGGGGACTGACTTTCTTT; CDR3aa: CASSPSGGLTFF
j_gene: TRBJ2-1; d_gene: TRBD1; abundance: .; v_gene: TRBV7-2; len: 16; CDR3nt: TGTGCCAGCAGCCACCCTAACAGGGGGTCCCTCAATGAGCAGTTCTTC; CDR3aa: CASSHPNRGSLNEQFF
j_gene: TRBJ1-1; d_gene: TRBD1; abundance: few; v_gene: TRBV20-1; len: 17; CDR3nt: TGCAGTGCTAGGTTTCGGGGGACAGGCAAAGAGAGGACTGAAGCTTTCTTT; CDR3aa: CSARFRGTGKERTEAFF
j_gene: TRBJ1-1; d_gene: .; abundance: many; v_gene: TRBV6-5; len: 12; CDR3nt: TGTGCCAGCACCTCCACAGGCACTGAAGCTTTCTTT; CDR3aa: CASTSTGTEAFF
j_gene: TRBJ2-1; d_gene: .; abundance: few; v_gene: TRBV6-5; len: 14; CDR3nt: TGTGCCAGCAGGAGAACAGGGAGTCACAATGAGCAGTTCTTC; CDR3aa: CASRRTGSHNEQFF
j_gene: TRBJ1-1; d_gene: .; abundance: few; v_gene: TRBV29-1; len: 13; CDR3nt: TGCAGCGTAATAAGGAGGACAAGCTGGGAAGCTTTCTTT; CDR3aa: CSVIRRTSWEAFF